The 13 T cell receptor beta chains below come from one sample, sequenced in a study of blood T cell repertoires in COVID-19. Profiled with immunoSEQ multiplex PCR; TCRdb holds only in-frame clones, not every one. Seen here are roughly 260,000 clones, around 89% observed once, and the top ten hold 3.7%. Sequencing used peripheral blood. Every receptor here comes from a woman between 35 and 50 years old with acute or convalescent COVID-19.

About this clone: The junction shows a germline mismatch at one end, possibly a read error. The V gene is TRBV6-1, the J gene TRBJ1-6; D perhaps matches TRBD1 (5 bases). This CDR3 comprises 15 residues. The germline V gene has CDR1 MNHNS and CDR2 SASEGT. The chain's CDR3 is CASSEAARATSPLHF. The CDR3 DNA sequence: TGTGCCAGCAGCGAAGCAGCCAGGGCAACCTCACCCCTCCACTTT.

This chain uses TRBV19 with TRBJ1-6; unclear D gene. Per the germline V gene, CDR1 is LNHDA and CDR2 is SQIVND (reference sequence). Trimming left V 5 bases short and J 2 bases short, with 19 bases between. This CDR3 spans 18 amino acids. Here the CDR3 DNA reads TGTGCCAGTAGTGTTACGGTTACGAGGAGCCCCTATAATTCACCCCTCCACTTT. Its protein product is CASSVTVTRSPYNSPLHF.

The chain employs TRBV12-5 and TRBJ2-2, with D unclear. Trimming cost V 6 bases and J 7 bases, with 9 bases left between them. There are 12 residues in the CDR3. Germline V gives CDR1 LGHNT, CDR2 FRNRAP. The chain's CDR3 is CASGPLVGELFF. For the CDR3, the DNA is TGTGCTAGTGGCCCCCTAGTCGGGGAGCTGTTTTTT.

The chain couples TRBV9 to TRBJ2-7; 8 bases match TRBD2. Trimming took 1 base from V and 3 from J; bases not matched to a gene: 15. Germline V gene sequence: CDR1 SGDLS, CDR2 YYNGEE. The CDR3 covers 18 residues. CDR3 sequence: CASSVSGGYQTTIYEQYV. CDR3 DNA: TGTGCCAGCAGCGTAAGCGGGGGCTACCAAACAACCATCTACGAGCAGTACGTC.

The V gene is TRBV7-9, the J gene TRBJ1-4; D is perhaps TRBD1 (5 bases). Between the trimmed V and J ends, which lost 5 bases and 3 bases, there was a span of 13 bases. Germline V gene lookup returns CDR1 SEHNR and CDR2 FQNEAQ (reference sequence). The CDR3 is made up of 15 amino acids. CDR3 nucleotide sequence: TGTGCCAGCAGCAACCGGAGGGGTGCTAATGAAAAACTGTTTTTT. It yields the protein CASSNRRGANEKLFF.

CDR3 residues: CASSRLDRASFPGTEAFF. CDR3 nucleotide sequence: TGCGCCAGCAGCCGCTTAGACAGGGCCAGCTTCCCGGGCACTGAAGCTTTCTTT. This chain connects TRBV5-1 to TRBJ1-1; 7 bases are shared with TRBD1. The CDR3 has 18 amino acids. Germline values: CDR1 SGHRS, CDR2 YFSETQ. With 4 bases clipped from V and 4 bases from J, the junction kept 19 bases outside the gene matches.

This rearrangement joins TRBV10-3 to TRBJ1-4; TRBD1 matches at 9 bases. The CDR3 contains 16 residues. Germline V gives CDR1 ENHRY, CDR2 SYGVKD. Losses at the gene ends were 3 bases for V and 6 bases for J; bases not matched to a gene: 8. CDR3 protein: CAISEWRDRAYEKLFF. The DNA of the CDR3 is TGTGCCATCAGTGAATGGAGGGACAGGGCGTATGAAAAACTGTTTTTT.

The V call is TRBV5-1, the J call TRBJ1-2; D is possibly TRBD1 (6 bases). This CDR3 spans 11 amino acids. Germline V gene sequence: CDR1 SGHRS, CDR2 YFSETQ. The V gene lost 8 bases and the J gene lost 4 bases, with 9 bases spanning the gap. The CDR3: CASQGSYGYTF. CDR3 DNA: TGCGCCAGTCAGGGGTCCTATGGCTACACCTTC. Combining the CDR3 with reference TRBV5-1 and TRBJ1-2 gives the whole variable domain KAGVTQTPRYLIKTRGQQVTLSCSPISGHRSVSWYQQTPGQGLQFLFEYFSETQRNKGNFPGRFSGRQFSNSRSEMNVSTLELGDSALYLCASQGSYGYTFGSGTRLTVV.

V gene TRBV25-1 combines with J gene TRBJ1-6; D not certain. Trimming stripped 1 base from V and 7 bases from J, with 11 bases between. The CDR3 has 15 residues. CDR1 MGHDK and CDR2 SYGVNS come from the germline V gene. In DNA form, the CDR3 reads TGTGCCAGCAGTGAATCCACCGGTCTAAATTCACCCCTCCACTTT. Translated: CASSESTGLNSPLHF.

This sequence joins TRBV6-4 and TRBJ2-2; a weak D match, TRBD1 (6 bases). V lost 7 bases and J 5 bases, leaving 14 bases between the germline ends. Germline assignment: CDR1 MRHNA and CDR2 SNTAGT. The length of the CDR3 is 14 residues. In DNA, the CDR3 is TGTGCCAGCACCATGATAGGGGGTACCGGGGAGCTGTTTTTT. Translating it yields CASTMIGGTGELFF.

CDR3 protein: CASSLRDIGNTEAFF. CDR3 nucleotides: TGTGCCAGTAGTCTACGGGACATAGGGAACACTGAAGCTTTCTTT. V and J are TRBV19 and TRBJ1-1; TRBD1 is a possible D gene (6 bases). V was shortened by 5 bases and J by 1 base, with 14 bases between the two germline ends. The CDR3 runs 15 residues. Per germline, CDR1 LNHDA and CDR2 SQIVND (reference sequence).

The V call is TRBV4-1, the J call TRBJ1-1, with TRBD1 matching over 9 bases. This CDR3 is built from 14 residues. With 5 bases clipped from V and 9 bases from J, the junction kept 10 bases outside the gene matches. From germline, CDR1 is MGHRA and CDR2 YSYEKL. The CDR3 nucleotides read TGCGCCAGCAGCAACTCCGGGACAGGGAATCAAGCTTTCTTT. This codes for CASSNSGTGNQAFF.

The chain joins TRBV3-1 (or the pseudogene TRBV3-2) to TRBJ2-3, with TRBD2 matching 8 bases. Germline trimming cut 0 bases from V and 1 base from J; bases unmatched to any gene: 9. The CDR3 covers 18 residues. CDR1 is LGHDT and CDR2 is YNNKEL in the germline V gene (reference sequence). For the CDR3, the DNA is TGTGCCAGCAGCCAAGATCGGGCGGGGGGCCCTCGCACAGATACGCAGTATTTT. Amino acid sequence: CASSQDRAGGPRTDTQYF.